Shown below are 20 T cell receptor beta chains from a single sample sequenced in a study of CD8 T cells in Susac syndrome. Random hexamers were used to reverse transcribe roughly 0.5 to 1 ug of RNA. Each CDR3 protein gets one entry after TCRdb re-called the immunoSEQ multiplex PCR reads with MiXCR. The data show approximately 120,000 distinct CDR3 sequences, around nine tenths seen once. Material for sequencing was CD8+ T cells from PBMCs. These receptors were obtained from a human donor with multiple sclerosis.

V is TRBV19 and J is TRBJ2-2, with D possibly being TRBD1 (6 bases). Germline V gives CDR1 LNHDA, CDR2 SQIVND (reference sequence). The V end lost 6 bases, the J end lost 1 base, and 9 bases lay between the germline ends. This CDR3 has 14 amino acids. The CDR3 region is CASRETGNTGELFF. The CDR3 region has the DNA TGTGCCAGTAGAGAGACAGGGAACACCGGGGAGCTGTTTTTT.

The CDR3 protein is CASSSSGTVAFF. In DNA form, the CDR3 reads TGTGCCAGTTCTTCTTCCGGGACAGTAGCTTTCTTT. The chain joins TRBV25-1 to TRBJ1-1; 7 bases agree with TRBD1. Losses at the gene ends were 9 bases for V and 10 bases for J; bases not matched to a gene: 11. This CDR3 contains 12 residues. The V gene's germline CDR1 is MGHDK and CDR2 SYGVNS.

This chain uses TRBV5-4 with TRBJ2-5; D might be TRBD1 or TRBD2, each matching 5 bases. CDR3 length: 13 residues. Germline values: CDR1 SGHNT, CDR2 YYREEE (reference sequence). Trimming removed 0 bases at V and 9 bases at J, with 12 bases between. CDR3 sequence (DNA): TGTGCCAGCAGCTTGGGTGGGGACGAGGCCCAGTACTTC. Translated: CASSLGGDEAQYF. Supplemented by reference TRBV5-4 and TRBJ2-5, the full variable domain reads ETGVTQSPTHLIKTRGQQVTLRCSSQSGHNTVSWYQQALGQGPQFIFQYYREEENGRGNFPPRFSGLQFPNYSSELNVNALELDDSALYLCASSLGGDEAQYFGPGTRLLVL.

V is TRBV4-1 and J is TRBJ2-5, with D possibly being TRBD2 (5 bases). With 1 base removed from V and 5 bases from J, the gap between germline ends came to 20 bases. From germline, CDR1 is MGHRA and CDR2 YSYEKL. The CDR3 loop spans 17 amino acids. As DNA, the CDR3 is TGCGCCAGCAGCCAAGTTGAAGGGCTTCCCACGGGGGAGACCCAGTACTTC. Protein: CASSQVEGLPTGETQYF.

The chain uses TRBV4-3 and TRBJ2-6; no firm D call. Germline V gene sequence: CDR1 LGHNA, CDR2 YSLEER. The CDR3 runs to 15 residues. Trimming left V 1 base short and J 2 bases short, with 6 bases between. The CDR3 DNA reads TGCGCCAGCAGCCAAGGAGCAGCTGGGGCCAACGTCCTGACTTTC. This codes for CASSQGAAGANVLTF.

The chain is built from TRBV27 and TRBJ2-5, with 11 bases identical to TRBD2. V shed 5 bases, J shed 5 bases, and the junction held 13 bases outside the gene matches. Germline V gene data show CDR1 as MNHEY and CDR2 as SMNVEV (reference sequence). This CDR3 spans 17 amino acids. The CDR3 here is CASSPPPLAGVWETQYF. DNA of the CDR3: TGTGCCAGCAGTCCACCCCCACTAGCGGGAGTGTGGGAGACCCAGTACTTC.

V and J are TRBV25-1 and TRBJ1-5; no firm D call. Germline CDR1 MGHDK, CDR2 SYGVNS. The CDR3 has 13 amino acids. The V end lost 1 base, the J end lost 9 bases, and 10 bases lay between the germline ends. CDR3 in amino acids: CASSESIGGPQHF. CDR3 coding DNA: TGTGCCAGCAGTGAATCGATCGGTGGGCCCCAGCATTTT.

The J gene is TRBJ2-1, the V gene TRBV30; D possibly corresponds to TRBD2 (6 bases). Per germline, CDR1 GTSNPN and CDR2 SVGIG (reference sequence). CDR3 size: 13 residues. Deletions cut 3 bases from V and 9 bases from J, with 15 bases between. The CDR3, as DNA: TGTGCCTGGAGGTCGACTAGTATGGCTGAGCAGTTCTTC. Amino acids: CAWRSTSMAEQFF.

The chain couples TRBV7-9 to TRBJ1-2; D is uncertain. The CDR3 has 16 residues. Trimming pared 1 base from V and 7 bases from J, leaving 19 bases between. Germline values: CDR1 SEHNR, CDR2 FQNEAQ (reference sequence). CDR3 loop: CASSLGTLRSVSGYTF. Written as DNA, the CDR3 is TGTGCCAGCAGCTTAGGGACTTTAAGGTCGGTCTCTGGCTACACCTTC. Full variable domain (outside the CDR3, taken from reference TRBV7-9 and TRBJ1-2): DTGVSQNPRHKITKRGQNVTFRCDPISEHNRLYWYRQTLGQGPEFLTYFQNEAQLEKSRLLSDRFSAERPKGSFSTLEIQRTEQGDSAMYLCASSLGTLRSVSGYTFGSGTRLTVV.

The rearrangement joins TRBV3-1 to TRBJ2-3, with D maybe TRBD2 (5 bases). Germline V lookup: CDR1 LGHDT, CDR2 YNNKEL (reference sequence). Trimming shortened V by 0 bases and J by 5 bases, and 12 bases separated the two germline ends. The CDR3 contains 15 residues. CDR3 nucleotide sequence: TGTGCCAGCAGCCAAGAGGCGAGGGTCGGAGATACGCAGTATTTT. Protein: CASSQEARVGDTQYF.

The chain combines TRBV29-1 with TRBJ1-4, with D unresolved. The CDR3 loop spans 10 amino acids. V was pared by 4 bases and J by 8 bases, with 5 bases between. The germline V gene encodes CDR1 SQVTM and CDR2 ANQGSEA. CDR3 sequence reads: CSVVAEKLFF. The CDR3 coding sequence is TGCAGCGTTGTGGCGGAAAAACTGTTTTTT.

The chain carries TRBV13 and TRBJ2-3; no clear D. The germline gives CDR1 PRHDT, CDR2 FYEKMQ (reference sequence). The CDR3 contains 17 residues. The V and J ends lost 0 bases and 0 bases respectively, with 13 bases between them. CDR3 protein: CASSLGDLGFSTDTQYF. As DNA, the CDR3 is TGTGCCAGCAGCTTAGGAGACTTGGGTTTCAGCACAGATACGCAGTATTTT.

The chain combines TRBV6-6 with TRBJ1-4; D gene ambiguous. The CDR3 is 12 residues long. V gave up 5 bases and J gave up 5 bases, with 6 bases separating them. CDR1 and CDR2 from the germline V gene are MNHNY and SVGAGI (reference sequence). The CDR3 bases are TGTGCCAGCAGTGGGGAGAATGAAAAACTGTTTTTT. Encoded protein: CASSGENEKLFF.

This clonotype was observed a single time. This chain links TRBV9 with TRBJ2-7, with 9 bases matching TRBD1. V gave up 3 bases and J gave up 3 bases; unmatched junction bases: 7. There are 15 residues in the CDR3. CDR1 is SGDLS and CDR2 is YYNGEE in the germline V gene. The CDR3 coding sequence is TGTGCCAGCAGCGAGGACAGGGGAAACAACTACGAGCAGTACTTC. It encodes CASSEDRGNNYEQYF.

The chain links TRBV27 to TRBJ2-7, with D unresolved. CDR1 and CDR2 from the germline V gene are MNHEY and SMNVEV (reference sequence). This CDR3 spans 10 amino acids. Trimming took off 8 bases at V and 2 bases at J, with 4 bases between the two ends. The CDR3 reads CASGTYEQYF. Written as DNA, the CDR3 is TGTGCCAGCGGGACCTACGAGCAGTACTTC.

A single count supports this clonotype. The rearrangement uses TRBV7-9 and TRBJ1-2; perhaps TRBD1 as D (5 bases). CDR1 is SEHNR, CDR2 FQNEAQ, per germline (reference sequence). This CDR3 region has 12 residues. V dropped 5 bases and J dropped 8 bases, with 12 bases sitting between them. CDR3 in DNA: TGTGCCAGCAGCCCTGAAGGGGACGGCTACACCTTC. Protein: CASSPEGDGYTF.

This clonotype showed up just once. The genes are TRBV29-1 and TRBJ2-5, with D perhaps TRBD1 or TRBD2 (5 bases each). The CDR3 runs to 12 residues. CDR1 is SQVTM and CDR2 is ANQGSEA in the germline V gene. CDR3 sequence: CSYSGLGETQYF. The CDR3 nucleotides read TGCAGTTACTCGGGGCTAGGGGAGACCCAGTACTTC.

The chain links TRBV25-1 to TRBJ2-7, with D perhaps TRBD1 or TRBD2 (5 bases each). CDR1 is MGHDK and CDR2 is SYGVNS in the germline V gene. The CDR3 is made up of 12 amino acids. Deletions cut 8 bases from V and 6 bases from J, with 14 bases between. The CDR3 sequence is CASSGLPGEQYF. In nucleotides, the CDR3 is TGTGCCAGCTCGGGGCTGCCAGGCGAGCAGTACTTC.

This chain links TRBV11-2 with TRBJ2-1, with 9 bases aligning to TRBD2. Germline CDR1 reads SGHAT; CDR2 reads FQNNGV. This CDR3 is built from 15 residues. The J segment lost 2 bases and the V segment lost 3 bases, leaving 2 bases of the junction unmatched. The CDR3 sequence is CASSFIAGAYNEQFF. In DNA form, the CDR3 reads TGTGCCAGCAGCTTTATAGCGGGAGCCTACAATGAGCAGTTCTTC.

The chain couples TRBV2 to TRBJ2-7; 7 bases align to TRBD2. With V trimmed by 8 bases and J by 4 bases, 14 bases remained unmatched. This CDR3 has 15 residues. The germline V gene encodes CDR1 SNHLY and CDR2 FYNNEI. CDR3 DNA: TGTGCCAGCGGCGGGGAGACGGGAGGCTCTTACGAGCAGTACTTC. This encodes CASGGETGGSYEQYF.